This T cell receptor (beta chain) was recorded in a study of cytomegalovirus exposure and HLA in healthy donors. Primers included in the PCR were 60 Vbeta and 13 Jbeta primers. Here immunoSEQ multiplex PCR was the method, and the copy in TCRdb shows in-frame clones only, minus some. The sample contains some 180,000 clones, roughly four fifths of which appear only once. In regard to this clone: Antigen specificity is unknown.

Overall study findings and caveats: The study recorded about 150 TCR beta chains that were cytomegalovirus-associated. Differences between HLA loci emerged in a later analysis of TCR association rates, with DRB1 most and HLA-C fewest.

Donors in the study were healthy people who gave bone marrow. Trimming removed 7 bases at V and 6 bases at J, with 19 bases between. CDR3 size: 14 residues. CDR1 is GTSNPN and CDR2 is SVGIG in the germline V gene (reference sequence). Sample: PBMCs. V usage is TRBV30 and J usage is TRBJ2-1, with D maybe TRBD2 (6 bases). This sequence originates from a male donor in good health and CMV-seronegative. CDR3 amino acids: CAFAGTLIGNEQFF. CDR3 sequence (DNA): TGTGCCTTCGCCGGGACTCTCATAGGCAATGAGCAGTTCTTC.